A selection of T cell receptor beta chains follows, all from one sample in a study of cytomegalovirus exposure and HLA in healthy donors. Method: immunoSEQ multiplex PCR; TCRdb's copy keeps in-frame clones and lacks some. The sample contains around 190,000 clones, around 81% of which appear only once. Sequencing was carried out using PBMCs. The receptors here all came from a man aged 18 to 29 in good health and CMV-seronegative. CDR3s include the opening cysteine and the closing phenylalanine or tryptophan. The D gene is left open where the match is weak. Rows may omit the clone size; those that give it use once, few, many or a size class.

CDR3	DNA	J	D	V	size
CASMTGLISYEQYF	TGTGCCAGCATGACAGGGTTGATTTCCTACGAGCAGTACTTC	TRBJ2-7	TRBD1	TRBV6-5	-
CASSQLQGENGYTF	TGCGCCAGCAGCCAATTACAGGGGGAGAATGGCTACACCTTC	TRBJ1-2	TRBD1	TRBV4-3	-
CASSDWGQPQHF	TGTGCCAGCAGTGATTGGGGCCAGCCCCAGCATTTT	TRBJ1-5	-	TRBV25-1	-
CATSGPSTEAFF	TGTGCCACCAGCGGGCCGTCCACTGAAGCTTTCTTT	TRBJ1-1	-	TRBV15	-
CASSGGGRTGELFF	TGTGCCAGCAGTGGAGGTGGGAGGACCGGGGAGCTGTTTTTT	TRBJ2-2	-	TRBV27	-
CASSPETANEQFF	TGTGCCAGCAGCCCCGAGACAGCGAATGAGCAGTTCTTC	TRBJ2-1	-	TRBV5-4	few
CASTLASLNTEAFF	TGTGCCAGCACGTTGGCCTCCCTGAACACTGAAGCTTTCTTT	TRBJ1-1	-	TRBV28	-
CASSQGGETQYF	TGTGCCAGCTCACAGGGTGGAGAGACCCAGTACTTC	TRBJ2-5	-	TRBV2	once
CASIPRTASGLAGGHEQYF	TGTGCCAGCATTCCGAGGACAGCCTCGGGACTAGCGGGAGGGCACGAGCAGTACTTC	TRBJ2-7	TRBD2	TRBV28	once
CASSRRTGTLSYNEQFF	TGCGCCAGCAGCCGCAGAACCGGGACACTCTCCTACAATGAGCAGTTCTTC	TRBJ2-1	-	TRBV4-1	once
CASRSYRGLEAFF	TGTGCCAGCAGAAGCTACAGGGGGCTTGAAGCTTTCTTT	TRBJ1-1	TRBD1	TRBV6-5	-
CASSPTGGVYGYTF	TGCGCCAGCAGCCCGACAGGGGGCGTCTATGGCTACACCTTC	TRBJ1-2	TRBD1	TRBV4-3	-
CASSPGQGNEKLFF	TGTGCCAGCTCACCGGGACAGGGAAATGAAAAACTGTTTTTT	TRBJ1-4	TRBD1	TRBV18	once
CASSFNSQETQYF	TGTGCCAGCAGCTTTAACAGTCAAGAGACCCAGTACTTC	TRBJ2-5	-	TRBV11-3	few
CASSVGQGRYEQYF	TGTGCCAGCAGCGTAGGACAGGGCCGCTACGAGCAGTACTTC	TRBJ2-7	TRBD1	TRBV9	once
CASSNSGTGGEAFF	TGTGCCAGCAGCAACTCAGGGACAGGGGGTGAAGCTTTCTTT	TRBJ1-1	TRBD1	TRBV5-5	-
CASSPGLAGTGELFF	TGTGCCAGCAGCCCGGGACTAGCCGGGACCGGGGAGCTGTTTTTT	TRBJ2-2	TRBD2	TRBV7-3	-
CASSVMGGELTTDTQYF	TGTGCCAGCAGCGTAATGGGGGGGGAGCTGACGACAGATACGCAGTATTTT	TRBJ2-3	TRBD2	TRBV9	once
CASSPRVQGNTEAFF	TGTGCCAGCTCACCACGGGTACAGGGCAACACTGAAGCTTTCTTT	TRBJ1-1	-	TRBV18	-
CASTPAGGINYGYTF	TGTGCCAGCACCCCAGCAGGAGGGATTAACTATGGCTACACCTTC	TRBJ1-2	-	TRBV2	-
CASSLAGQGFEKLFF	TGTGCCAGCAGCCTTGCGGGACAGGGATTTGAAAAACTGTTTTTT	TRBJ1-4	TRBD1	TRBV5-4	-
CASSVGGQGNTGELFF	TGTGCCAGCAGCGTAGGGGGACAGGGGAACACCGGGGAGCTGTTTTTT	TRBJ2-2	TRBD1	TRBV9	-
CASSLATGRSETQYF	TGTGCCAGCAGCTTAGCGACAGGGAGGTCAGAGACCCAGTACTTC	TRBJ2-5	-	TRBV11-2	-
CSVVGGLVSYEQYF	TGCAGCGTTGTGGGCGGACTAGTGTCCTACGAGCAGTACTTC	TRBJ2-7	TRBD2	TRBV29-1	-
CASSLAGRGEKLFF	TGTGCCAGCAGCTTAGCAGGGAGGGGTGAAAAGCTGTTTTTT	TRBJ1-4	-	TRBV7-9	-
CASSYSTREKLFF	TGTGCCAGCAGTTACTCGACCAGGGAAAAACTGTTTTTT	TRBJ1-4	-	TRBV6-5	-
CASSVVPSGRVFVDEQFF	TGTGCCAGCAGCGTAGTTCCTAGCGGGAGGGTATTTGTCGATGAGCAGTTCTTC	TRBJ2-1	TRBD2	TRBV9	-
CASSWTGGNYGYTF	TGTGCCAGCAGCTGGACAGGGGGTAACTATGGCTACACCTTC	TRBJ1-2	TRBD1	TRBV11-2	-
CASSLAPSDRGGTEAFF	TGCGCCAGCAGCTTGGCCCCATCGGACAGGGGCGGGACTGAAGCTTTCTTT	TRBJ1-1	TRBD1	TRBV5-1	-
CAISGPGSTDTQYF	TGTGCCATCAGTGGGCCAGGCAGCACAGATACGCAGTATTTT	TRBJ2-3	-	TRBV10-3	once
CATVSGTTYEQYF	TGCGCCACCGTTAGCGGAACTACCTACGAGCAGTACTTC	TRBJ2-7	-	TRBV10-1	-
CASSFQGAETEAFF	TGTGCCAGCAGCTTTCAGGGGGCTGAGACTGAAGCTTTCTTT	TRBJ1-1	TRBD1	TRBV5-6	-
CASSVGSPPPGLAGGRFQETQYF	TGTGCCAGCAGCGTAGGATCGCCCCCTCCGGGACTAGCGGGAGGACGCTTCCAAGAGACCCAGTACTTC	TRBJ2-5	TRBD2	TRBV9	-
CAWIAGLNYNEQFF	TGTGCCTGGATAGCTGGACTCAACTACAATGAGCAGTTCTTC	TRBJ2-1	-	TRBV30	-
CASNLRLTGVEAFF	TGTGCCAGCAATTTACGGTTGACAGGGGTTGAAGCTTTCTTT	TRBJ1-1	TRBD1	TRBV5-6	-
CASSLAPHRGNEQFF	TGTGCCAGCAGCTTGGCCCCCCACAGGGGCAATGAGCAGTTCTTC	TRBJ2-1	TRBD1	TRBV11-1	-
CAWAHTGGNQPQHF	TGTGCCTGGGCTCATACAGGGGGCAATCAGCCCCAGCATTTT	TRBJ1-5	TRBD1	TRBV30	-
CASSRQGASQPQHF	TGTGCCAGCAGCAGACAGGGGGCGAGTCAGCCCCAGCATTTT	TRBJ1-5	TRBD1	TRBV11-2	-
CASSYSGGLAGKQFF	TGTGCCAGCAGTTACTCCGGGGGACTAGCGGGAAAGCAGTTCTTC	TRBJ2-1	TRBD2	TRBV6-5	-
CASSFRSGSYEQYF	TGTGCCAGCAGCTTCCGGAGCGGGTCCTACGAGCAGTACTTC	TRBJ2-7	-	TRBV5-4	-
CASSLRDSKDTQYF	TGTGCCAGCAGCTTGAGGGACAGCAAAGATACGCAGTATTTT	TRBJ2-3	TRBD1	TRBV11-1	-
CASSEVRQNYGYTF	TGTGCCAGCAGTGAAGTCAGACAGAACTATGGCTACACCTTC	TRBJ1-2	-	TRBV6-1	once
CASSLEGLTNTGELFF	TGTGCCAGCAGCTTAGAGGGGTTAACGAACACCGGGGAGCTGTTTTTT	TRBJ2-2	-	TRBV7-8	-
CASSLGSGYNEQFF	TGTGCCAGCAGCTTGGGAAGCGGCTACAATGAGCAGTTCTTC	TRBJ2-1	-	TRBV7-2	-